Below, 26 T cell receptor beta chains from the same sample are listed, as sequenced in a study of Ad26.COV2.S vaccination and SARS-CoV-2 variants. Treatment meaning: some 19 received Ad26.COV2.S at low or high dose, single or two shots; 5 received placebo; per-sample allocation not given. All samples were drawn on day 63, counting from the first vaccine or placebo injection. TCRdb keeps only in-frame clones here, not all; method: immunoSEQ multiplex PCR. Of more than 300,000 clones in the sample, around nine tenths were seen once. Sample: peripheral blood, taken in a trial of Ad26.COV2.S vaccine versus placebo. These receptors all stem from a person between 18 and 60 years old who received the Ad26.COV2.S COVID-19 vaccine or a placebo.

The chain is built from TRBV9 and TRBJ2-7; no clear D. The CDR3 loop spans 14 amino acids. From germline, CDR1 is SGDLS and CDR2 YYNGEE. V dropped 4 bases and J dropped 3 bases, with 14 bases sitting between them. The CDR3 DNA reads TGTGCCAGCAGCCCCCAGGCCCGATTCTACGAGCAGTACTTC. Residues: CASSPQARFYEQYF.

This sequence joins TRBV24-1 and TRBJ2-3; 13 bases line up with TRBD2. Germline-derived CDR1 and CDR2 are KGHDR and SFDVKD. The CDR3 is 17 amino acids. Trimming at V came to 1 base and at J to 4 bases, leaving 4 bases not matched to a gene. The chain's CDR3 is CATSDFTSGGAPDTQYF. The CDR3 DNA follows: TGTGCCACCAGTGATTTTACTAGCGGGGGGGCCCCAGATACGCAGTATTTT.

The genes are TRBV4-2 and TRBJ1-2, with TRBD1 as a possible D gene (6 bases). Germline V gives CDR1 LGHNA, CDR2 YNFKEQ. The CDR3 has 16 amino acids. V dropped 1 base and J dropped 7 bases, with 19 bases sitting between them. CDR3 amino acids: CASSQAPMDSGIGYTF. For the CDR3, the DNA is TGTGCCAGCAGCCAAGCTCCCATGGACAGCGGGATTGGCTACACCTTC.

The rearrangement links TRBV11-2 to TRBJ1-4; D not certain. Trimming took 3 bases from V and 7 from J, leaving 9 bases between them. This CDR3 comprises 13 residues. Germline assignment: CDR1 SGHAT and CDR2 FQNNGV. As DNA, the CDR3 is TGTGCCAGCAGCTTGGGCCGTTTTGAAAAACTGTTTTTT. Encoded protein: CASSLGRFEKLFF.

The chain has TRBV7-2 and TRBJ2-1; D ambiguous. Germline V gene data show CDR1 as SGHTA and CDR2 as FQGNSA. Trimming pared 1 base from V and 10 bases from J, leaving 11 bases between. This CDR3 has 13 amino acids. The CDR3 protein is CASSLGQSLEQFF. The CDR3 nucleotides read TGTGCCAGCAGCTTAGGACAAAGTCTCGAGCAGTTCTTC.

The chain carries TRBV19 and TRBJ1-3; unclear D gene. Germline-derived CDR1 and CDR2 are LNHDA and SQIVND (reference sequence). Trimming stripped 5 bases from V and 1 base from J, with 15 bases between. This CDR3 spans 16 amino acids. The CDR3 loop is CASSSRESQSGNTIYF. The DNA for the CDR3 is TGTGCCAGTAGTTCAAGAGAAAGCCAATCTGGAAACACCATATATTTT.

V is TRBV6-2 or TRBV6-3 and J is TRBJ2-5, with 7 bases fitting TRBD1. This CDR3 is 12 amino acids long. CDR1 and CDR2 (germline): MNHEY, SVGEGT. With 2 bases clipped from V and 7 bases from J, the junction kept 1 base outside the gene matches. In nucleotides, the CDR3 is TGTGCCAGCAGTTACCCAGGGGGGACCCAGTACTTC. This gives the protein CASSYPGGTQYF.

This chain connects TRBV9 to TRBJ2-5, with 9 nucleotides matching TRBD2. The CDR3 has 15 amino acids. Germline loops: CDR1 SGDLS, CDR2 YYNGEE. J lost 8 bases, V lost 3 bases, and 11 bases had no gene match. CDR3 region: CASSAQLLAGSTQYF. CDR3 nucleotides: TGTGCCAGCAGCGCTCAGCTACTAGCGGGCAGCACCCAGTACTTC.

The gene calls are TRBV6-5 and TRBJ1-6, with 7 bases that match TRBD1. Germline CDR1 reads MNHEY; CDR2 reads SVGAGI. Unmatched junction bases numbered 5, after V lost 5 bases and J lost 7 bases. This CDR3 has 14 amino acids. The CDR3 loop reads CASSLTGENSPLHF. The DNA of the CDR3 is TGTGCCAGCAGTCTCACAGGGGAGAATTCACCCCTCCACTTT.

The rearrangement links TRBV28 to TRBJ1-1; D is perhaps TRBD1 (5 bases). V was trimmed by 6 bases and J by 10 bases, leaving 15 bases between them. The CDR3 extends over 12 amino acids. Germline CDR1 is MDHEN and CDR2 is SYDVKM. The CDR3 coding sequence is TGTGCCAGCAGCTGGGGCCTTCGGGGAGCTTTCTTT. It specifies CASSWGLRGAFF.

The rearrangement links TRBV3-1 (or the pseudogene TRBV3-2) to TRBJ2-5; D might be TRBD2 (5 bases). Germline V lookup: CDR1 LGHDT, CDR2 YNNKEL (reference sequence). Deletions cut 0 bases from V and 1 base from J, with 12 bases between. This CDR3 has 16 amino acids. The CDR3, as DNA: TGTGCCAGCAGCCAAGATGTTTGGAGGAGCCAAGAGACCCAGTACTTC. It yields the protein CASSQDVWRSQETQYF.

This clone was seen only once. The genes are TRBV6-4 and TRBJ1-1; weak D call: TRBD1 (5 bases). CDR1 and CDR2 from the germline V gene are MRHNA and SNTAGT. Between the trimmed V and J ends, which lost 5 bases and 4 bases, there was a span of 11 bases. The CDR3 length is 13 residues. This CDR3 reads CASSSQGGTEAFF. The CDR3, as DNA: TGTGCCAGCAGTTCTCAGGGAGGCACTGAAGCTTTCTTT.

This chain's CDR3 is CASSLNRGHTEAFF. DNA of the CDR3: TGTGCCAGTAGTCTCAACAGGGGGCATACTGAAGCTTTCTTT. The V call is TRBV19, the J call TRBJ1-1; TRBD1 matches 9 bases. J lost 5 bases, V lost 5 bases, and 6 bases had no gene match. The CDR3 runs to 14 residues. The V gene's germline CDR1 is LNHDA and CDR2 SQIVND (reference sequence).

The chain links TRBV10-2 to TRBJ2-5; D remains ambiguous. The CDR3 extends over 14 amino acids. Germline V gives CDR1 WSHSY, CDR2 SAAADI. V gave up 5 bases and J gave up 1 base, with 11 bases separating them. CDR3 DNA sequence: TGCGCCAGCAGTAAGGGCCACAGCCAAGAGACCCAGTACTTC. It yields the protein CASSKGHSQETQYF.

The chain recombines TRBV7-2 with TRBJ2-1; weak D call: TRBD2 (5 bases). Germline V gene lookup returns CDR1 SGHTA and CDR2 FQGNSA. V lost 0 bases to trimming and J lost 4 bases, with 10 bases between them. This CDR3 is 15 amino acids long. The CDR3 bases are TGTGCCAGCAGCTTAGCACAAGCGGCTTACAATGAGCAGTTCTTC. Its translation is CASSLAQAAYNEQFF.

The CDR3: CASNPGTGTYEQYF. The CDR3 region has the DNA TGTGCCAGTAACCCCGGGACTGGTACCTACGAGCAGTACTTC. The chain couples TRBV19 to TRBJ2-7; a possible D gene is TRBD2 (6 bases). This CDR3 is 14 amino acids long. Trimming shortened V by 7 bases and J by 2 bases, and 15 bases separated the two germline ends. From germline, CDR1 is LNHDA and CDR2 SQIVND (reference sequence).

V is TRBV24-1 and J is TRBJ2-3, with 14 bases identical to TRBD2. Germline V lookup: CDR1 KGHDR, CDR2 SFDVKD. V was clipped by 6 bases and J by 5 bases; unmatched bases: 18. The CDR3 sequence is 20 residues long. The CDR3 bases are TGTGCCACCAGTCCTAACTGGGACAGGAGACTAGCGGGAGGGAAAGATACGCAGTATTTT. Its translation: CATSPNWDRRLAGGKDTQYF.

The chain joins TRBV6-2 or TRBV6-3 to TRBJ2-3; D may be TRBD2 (5 bases). V was shortened by 5 bases and J by 2 bases, with 14 bases between the two germline ends. This CDR3 is built from 15 residues. Germline V lookup: CDR1 MNHEY, CDR2 SVGEGT. The CDR3 sequence: CASSQGLFFTDTQYF. CDR3 in DNA: TGTGCCAGCAGTCAAGGACTTTTTTTCACAGATACGCAGTATTTT.

The chain carries TRBV11-2 and TRBJ1-2; maybe TRBD1 (5 bases). The CDR3 loop spans 16 amino acids. V lost 3 bases and J 4 bases, leaving 18 bases between the germline ends. Germline assignment: CDR1 SGHAT and CDR2 FQNNGV. The chain's CDR3 is CASSFPRRGGGYGYTF. CDR3 nucleotide sequence: TGTGCCAGCAGCTTTCCCCGCCGCGGGGGTGGCTATGGCTACACCTTC.

The rearrangement links TRBV5-1 to TRBJ1-2; 7 bases fit TRBD1. The ends lost 3 bases at V and 0 bases at J; junction bases unmatched: 8. Germline V CDR1 and CDR2: SGHRS, YFSETQ. The CDR3 contains 16 residues. The CDR3 sequence: CASSSGTVIANYGYTF. CDR3 DNA sequence: TGCGCCAGCAGCTCGGGGACAGTGATAGCTAACTATGGCTACACCTTC.

This clone has a single count. V gene TRBV28 combines with J gene TRBJ2-5, with 9 nucleotides matching TRBD1. V shed 6 bases and J 5 bases; nucleotides not matched to a gene: 13. From germline, CDR1 is MDHEN and CDR2 SYDVKM. The length of the CDR3 is 16 residues. The DNA for the CDR3 is TGTGCCAGCAGCACCGGACAGGGGAGGGGTGCCGAGACCCAGTACTTC. Protein: CASSTGQGRGAETQYF.

This chain joins TRBV3-1 (or the pseudogene TRBV3-2) and TRBJ1-4; D not resolved. This CDR3 is 13 amino acids long. Trimming stripped 7 bases from V and 5 bases from J, with 11 bases between. The germline V gene encodes CDR1 LGHDT and CDR2 YNNKEL (reference sequence). CDR3 coding DNA: TGTGCCAGCAACCGAGGGAGGAATGAAAAACTGTTTTTT. Translation gives CASNRGRNEKLFF.

The chain couples TRBV29-1 to TRBJ1-1; TRBD1 matches at 10 bases. Germline values: CDR1 SQVTM, CDR2 ANQGSEA. V dropped 3 bases and J dropped 6; count of bases not matched to a gene: 7. There are 14 residues in the CDR3. DNA for the CDR3: TGCAGCGTTGACCGTAGGGACAGGGGTGCTGAAGCTTTCTTT. This sequence encodes CSVDRRDRGAEAFF.

The chain uses TRBV4-3 and TRBJ2-1; TRBD2 matches 10 bases. From germline, CDR1 is LGHNA and CDR2 YSLEER. This CDR3 contains 15 residues. V lost 0 bases, J lost 7 bases, and 3 bases stayed unmatched. CDR3 DNA sequence: TGCGCCAGCAGCCAAGATGGACTAGCGGCAAATGAGCAGTTCTTC. Its protein is CASSQDGLAANEQFF.

The genes are TRBV10-3 and TRBJ1-1; 9 nucleotides line up with TRBD1. Germline CDR1 ENHRY, CDR2 SYGVKD. The V and J ends lost 7 bases and 0 bases, in that order; junction bases with no gene match: 6. The CDR3 has 15 residues. For the CDR3, the DNA is TGTGCCATCAAGGGGACAGGGTCGATGAACACTGAAGCTTTCTTT. Translating gives CAIKGTGSMNTEAFF.

This clone was seen just once. The J gene is TRBJ1-2, the V gene TRBV4-1, with D possibly being TRBD1 (5 bases). The CDR3 consists of 13 residues. Trimming pared 0 bases from V and 4 bases from J, leaving 6 bases between. Germline loops: CDR1 MGHRA, CDR2 YSYEKL. CDR3 loop: CASSQEGTYGYTF. CDR3 DNA sequence: TGCGCCAGCAGCCAAGAAGGGACCTATGGCTACACCTTC.